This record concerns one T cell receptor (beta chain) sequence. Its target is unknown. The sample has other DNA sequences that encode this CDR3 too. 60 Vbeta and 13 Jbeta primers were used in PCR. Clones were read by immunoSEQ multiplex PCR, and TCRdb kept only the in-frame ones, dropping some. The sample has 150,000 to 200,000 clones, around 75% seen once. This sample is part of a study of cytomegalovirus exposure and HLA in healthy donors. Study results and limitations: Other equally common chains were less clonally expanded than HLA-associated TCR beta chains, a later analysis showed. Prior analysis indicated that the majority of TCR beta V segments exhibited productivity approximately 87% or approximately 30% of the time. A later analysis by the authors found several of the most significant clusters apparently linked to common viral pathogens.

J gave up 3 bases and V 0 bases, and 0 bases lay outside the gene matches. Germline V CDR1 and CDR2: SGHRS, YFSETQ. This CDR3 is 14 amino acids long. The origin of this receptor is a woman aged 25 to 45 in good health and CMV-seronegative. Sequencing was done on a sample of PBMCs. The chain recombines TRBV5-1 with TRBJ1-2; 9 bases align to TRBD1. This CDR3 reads CASSLGQGDYGYTF. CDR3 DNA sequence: TGCGCCAGCAGCTTGGGACAGGGGGACTATGGCTACACCTTC.